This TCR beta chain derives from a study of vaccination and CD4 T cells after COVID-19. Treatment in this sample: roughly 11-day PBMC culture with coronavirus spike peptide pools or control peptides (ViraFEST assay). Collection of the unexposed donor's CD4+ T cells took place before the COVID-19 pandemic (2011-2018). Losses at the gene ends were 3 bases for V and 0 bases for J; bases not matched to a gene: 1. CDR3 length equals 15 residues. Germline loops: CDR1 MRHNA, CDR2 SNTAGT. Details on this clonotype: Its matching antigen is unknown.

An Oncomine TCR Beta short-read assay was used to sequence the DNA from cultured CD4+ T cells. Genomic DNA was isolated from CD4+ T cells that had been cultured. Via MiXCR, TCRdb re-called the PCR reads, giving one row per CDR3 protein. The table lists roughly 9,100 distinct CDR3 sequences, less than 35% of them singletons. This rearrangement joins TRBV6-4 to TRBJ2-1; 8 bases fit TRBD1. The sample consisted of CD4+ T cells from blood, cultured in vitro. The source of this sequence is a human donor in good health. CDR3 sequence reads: CASSEQGGSYNEQFF. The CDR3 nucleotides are TGTGCCAGCAGTGAACAGGGGGGCTCCTACAATGAGCAGTTCTTC.